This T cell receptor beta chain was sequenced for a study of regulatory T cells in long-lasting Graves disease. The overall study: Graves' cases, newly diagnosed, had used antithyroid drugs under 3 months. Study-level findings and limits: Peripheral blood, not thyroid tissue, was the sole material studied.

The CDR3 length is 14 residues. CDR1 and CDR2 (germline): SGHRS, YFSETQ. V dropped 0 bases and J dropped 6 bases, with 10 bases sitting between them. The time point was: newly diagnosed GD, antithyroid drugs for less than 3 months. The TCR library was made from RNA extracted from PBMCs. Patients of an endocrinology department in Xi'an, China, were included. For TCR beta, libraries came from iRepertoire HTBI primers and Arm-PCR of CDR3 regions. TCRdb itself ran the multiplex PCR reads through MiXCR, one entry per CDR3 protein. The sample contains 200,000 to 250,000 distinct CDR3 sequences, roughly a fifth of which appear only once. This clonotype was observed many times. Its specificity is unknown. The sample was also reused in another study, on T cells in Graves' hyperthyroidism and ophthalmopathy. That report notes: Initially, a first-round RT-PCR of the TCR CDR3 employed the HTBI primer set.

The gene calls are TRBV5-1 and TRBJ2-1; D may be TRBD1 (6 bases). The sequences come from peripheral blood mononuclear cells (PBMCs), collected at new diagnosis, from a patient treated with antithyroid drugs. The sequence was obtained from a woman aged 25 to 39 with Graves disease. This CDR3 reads CASSLAQGPNEQFF. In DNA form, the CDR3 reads TGCGCCAGCAGCTTGGCCCAGGGGCCCAATGAGCAGTTCTTC.